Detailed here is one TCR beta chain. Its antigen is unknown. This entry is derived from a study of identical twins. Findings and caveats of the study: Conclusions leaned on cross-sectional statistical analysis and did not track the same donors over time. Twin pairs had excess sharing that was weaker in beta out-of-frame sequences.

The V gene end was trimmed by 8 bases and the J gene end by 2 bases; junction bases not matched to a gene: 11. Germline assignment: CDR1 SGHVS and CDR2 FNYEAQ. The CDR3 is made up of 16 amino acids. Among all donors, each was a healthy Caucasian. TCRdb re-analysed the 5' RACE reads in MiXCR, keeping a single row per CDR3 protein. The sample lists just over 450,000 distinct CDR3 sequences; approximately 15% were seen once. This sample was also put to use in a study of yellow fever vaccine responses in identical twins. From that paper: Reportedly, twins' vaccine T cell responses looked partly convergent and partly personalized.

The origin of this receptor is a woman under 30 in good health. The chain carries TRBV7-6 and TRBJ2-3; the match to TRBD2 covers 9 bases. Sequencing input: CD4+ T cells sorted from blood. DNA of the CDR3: TGTGCCAGCGGACTTCTAGCGGGATTACACACAGATACGCAGTATTTT. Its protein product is CASGLLAGLHTDTQYF.